Listed here are 19 T cell receptor beta chains from one sample, sequenced in a study of cytomegalovirus exposure and HLA in healthy donors (dated by TCRdb to about 2017). Library preparation used the immunoSEQ multiplex PCR assay. For the multiplex PCR, a mixture combining 60 forward primers for TCR Vbeta segments and 13 reverse primers for TCR Jbeta segments was used. TCRdb took this table from immuneACCESS and kept in-frame rearrangements with V and J called. Such tables lack part of the clones; where checked against another copy, unresolved V genes explain under half of the gap, and the rest is unexplained. This sample lists 40,000 to 55,000 clones; approximately 72% were detected once. The ten largest clones add up to around a tenth of the sample. The sequenced material came from PBMCs. All receptors come from a woman aged 45-60 years in good health and CMV-seronegative.

The gene calls are TRBV15 and TRBJ2-1; D not certain. The CDR3 has 14 amino acids. Trimming removed 2 bases from V and 8 bases from J, with 13 bases in between. In germline, CDR1 is LNHNV, CDR2 YYDKDF (reference sequence). Here the CDR3 reads CATSRTLSSYEQFF. The CDR3 region has the DNA TGTGCCACCAGCAGAACCTTAAGCTCTTATGAGCAGTTCTTC. Looking up the rest from reference TRBV15 and TRBJ2-1 gives the full variable domain: DAMVIQNPRYQVTQFGKPVTLSCSQTLNHNVMYWYQQKSSQAPKLLFHYYDKDFNNEADTPDNFQSRRPNTSFCFLDIRSPGLGDTAMYLCATSRTLSSYEQFFGPGTRLTVL.

This sequence joins TRBV7-6 and TRBJ2-7; 8 positions agree with TRBD1. With 1 base clipped from V and 4 bases from J, the junction kept 6 bases outside the gene matches. CDR3 length: 15 amino acids. Germline V CDR1 and CDR2: SGHVS, FNYEAQ. The CDR3 bases are TGTGCCAGCAGCTTAGTATCGGGACAGGCATACGAGCAGTACTTC. It encodes CASSLVSGQAYEQYF.

The CDR3 DNA follows: TGTGCCAGCAGCTTACAGGGATCGAGCACTGAAGCTTTCTTT. This codes for CASSLQGSSTEAFF. V usage is TRBV7-9 and J usage is TRBJ1-1, with D possibly being TRBD1 (5 bases). The CDR3 loop spans 14 amino acids. V was shortened by 2 bases and J by 4 bases, with 11 bases between the two germline ends. The germline gives CDR1 SEHNR, CDR2 FQNEAQ (reference sequence).

In this sample, this clone turned up once. This chain links TRBV27 with TRBJ2-3; D possibly corresponds to TRBD1 (6 bases). CDR1 and CDR2 from the germline V gene are MNHEY and SMNVEV (reference sequence). V was pared by 6 bases and J by 3 bases, with 16 bases between. This CDR3 contains 15 residues. CDR3 in amino acids: CASRPRTERTDTQYF. In nucleotides, the CDR3 is TGTGCCAGCAGACCCCGGACAGAAAGGACAGATACGCAGTATTTT.

The gene calls are TRBV9 and TRBJ1-1, with 7 bases aligning to TRBD1. CDR3 size: 14 residues. Germline V gene sequence: CDR1 SGDLS, CDR2 YYNGEE. Trimming removed 3 bases from V and 1 base from J; junction bases left unmatched: 3. The DNA of the CDR3 is TGTGCCAGCAGCGCCGGGACAGCGAACACTGAAGCTTTCTTT. Protein sequence: CASSAGTANTEAFF. Complete variable domain (other parts from reference TRBV9 and TRBJ1-1): DSGVTQTPKHLITATGQRVTLRCSPRSGDLSVYWYQQSLDQGLQFLIQYYNGEERAKGNILERFSAQQFPDLHSELNLSSLELGDSALYFCASSAGTANTEAFFGQGTRLTVV.

CDR3 protein: CAWTPGGYLYEQYF. In DNA form, the CDR3 reads TGTGCCTGGACCCCAGGAGGGTATCTTTACGAGCAGTACTTC. The V gene is TRBV30, the J gene TRBJ2-5, with a weak D call TRBD2 (6 bases). With the DNA end fitting TRBJ2-7 better, the J assignment may be wrong. The CDR3 consists of 14 residues. Germline V CDR1 and CDR2: GTSNPN, SVGIG (reference sequence).

This clone appeared once. The CDR3 bases are TGTGCCAGCAGAGCGACAGGGATGGGCATTCAGTACTTC. Translated: CASRATGMGIQYF. This chain connects TRBV2 to TRBJ2-4; 7 bases fit TRBD1. Germline CDR1 reads SNHLY; CDR2 reads FYNNEI. This CDR3 is built from 13 residues. V lost 6 bases and J lost 9; bases outside the gene matches: 8.

This clone appeared a few times. The V call is TRBV5-6, the J call TRBJ2-2; D remains ambiguous. The CDR3 covers 12 residues. V lost 0 bases and J lost 7, with 4 bases in between. Germline-derived CDR1 and CDR2 are SGHDT and YYEEEE. The CDR3 DNA is TGTGCCAGCAGCTTGGGAGGCGGGGAGCTGTTTTTT. It encodes CASSLGGGELFF.

The V gene is TRBV6-1, the J gene TRBJ1-5; TRBD1 aligns across 10 bases. The CDR3 sequence is 14 residues long. Trimming cost V 5 bases and J 5 bases; bases outside gene matches: 3. The germline CDR1 and CDR2 sequences are MNHNS and SASEGT. CDR3: CASSRQGAHQPQHF. The CDR3 DNA reads TGTGCCAGCAGTAGACAGGGGGCGCATCAGCCCCAGCATTTT.

This chain joins TRBV5-8 and TRBJ2-1; D perhaps matches TRBD2 (5 bases). V was shortened by 1 base and J by 9 bases, with 11 bases between the two germline ends. The CDR3 loop spans 13 amino acids. Looked up from germline, CDR1 is SGHTS and CDR2 is YDEGEE. In nucleotides, the CDR3 is TGTGCCAGCAGCTTGTCTTTAGCGTCTGAGCAGTTCTTC. Protein: CASSLSLASEQFF.

V is TRBV2 and J is TRBJ1-3; D is uncertain. The length of the CDR3 is 13 residues. Germline V gene data show CDR1 as SNHLY and CDR2 as FYNNEI. The V and J ends lost 3 bases and 3 bases respectively, with 6 bases between them. CDR3 nucleotides: TGTGCCAGCAGTGAGAACAGTGGAAACACCATATATTTT. Residues: CASSENSGNTIYF.

V gene TRBV5-1 combines with J gene TRBJ2-7; D is ambiguous. Trimming left V 2 bases short and J 5 bases short, with 11 bases between. This CDR3 has 13 residues. CDR1 and CDR2 from the germline V gene are SGHRS and YFSETQ. The CDR3 nucleotides read TGCGCCAGCAGCTTAACTAACGACCACGAGCAGTACTTC. Translated, it gives CASSLTNDHEQYF.

In regard to this clone: Likely a read error: the CDR3 ends without its conserved phenylalanine or tryptophan. No DNA is shown, since the ends of the CDR3 on it are uncertain; the CDR3 is the one TCRdb lists. The chain recombines TRBV7-5 with TRBJ2-3; the table's D call, TRBD2, has no DNA check behind it. TRBV7-5 counts as a pseudogene. The CDR3 sequence runs 16 residues, both termini included. CDR3 in amino acids: CVRSLIAGASTDTQYV.

This clone has only a few counts. The V and J genes are TRBV18 and TRBJ1-1; no clear D gene. Per germline, CDR1 KGHSH and CDR2 LQKENI. CDR3 length: 13 residues. V lost 2 bases and J lost 6, with 10 bases in between. CDR3 region: CASSPGPEAEAFF. The CDR3 coding sequence is TGTGCCAGCTCACCAGGCCCCGAAGCTGAAGCTTTCTTT.

This clone was found a few times. The CDR3 DNA reads TGTGCCAGCAGCTCCTCGGAGGGGGCGCAGGGCTACACCTTC. It yields the protein CASSSSEGAQGYTF. The chain carries TRBV13 and TRBJ1-2; 7 nucleotides agree with TRBD1. This CDR3 region has 14 residues. With V trimmed by 4 bases and J by 8 bases, 10 bases remained unmatched. CDR1 and CDR2 from the germline V gene are PRHDT and FYEKMQ (reference sequence).

The gene calls are TRBV7-6 and TRBJ1-2; a weak D match, TRBD1 (5 bases). The germline V gene has CDR1 SGHVS and CDR2 FNYEAQ. This CDR3 is 15 amino acids long. V lost 1 base and J lost 1, with 10 bases in between. The CDR3 here is CASSLGPGNNYGYTF. The DNA of the CDR3 is TGTGCCAGCAGCTTAGGCCCAGGGAATAACTATGGCTACACCTTC.

The chain recombines TRBV5-1 with TRBJ2-1; TRBD2 matches at 8 bases. Germline V CDR1 and CDR2: SGHRS, YFSETQ. V lost 3 bases to trimming and J lost 7 bases; unmatched junction nucleotides: 9. This CDR3 is built from 15 residues. For the CDR3, the DNA is TGCGCCAGCAGCTCGGGACTAGTAGGGAGTAATGAGCAGTTCTTC. Protein: CASSSGLVGSNEQFF.

CDR3 amino acids: CASTTGGSPRDTIYF. The CDR3 nucleotides are TGTGCCAGCACCACGGGTGGCAGCCCGAGAGACACCATATATTTT. The V gene is TRBV19, the J gene TRBJ1-3; D is unclear. Looked up from germline, CDR1 is LNHDA and CDR2 is SQIVND (reference sequence). The CDR3 has 15 amino acids. The V end lost 9 bases, the J end lost 8 bases, and 23 bases lay between the germline ends.

This chain connects TRBV4-2 to TRBJ2-3; D possibly corresponds to TRBD2 (7 bases). Deletions cut 5 bases from V and 0 bases from J, with 15 bases between. CDR3 length equals 16 residues. Germline CDR1 reads LGHNA; CDR2 reads YNFKEQ. The DNA of the CDR3 is TGTGCCAGCAGCTACCGCGGGGGCCCCAGCACAGATACGCAGTATTTT. Protein product: CASSYRGGPSTDTQYF.